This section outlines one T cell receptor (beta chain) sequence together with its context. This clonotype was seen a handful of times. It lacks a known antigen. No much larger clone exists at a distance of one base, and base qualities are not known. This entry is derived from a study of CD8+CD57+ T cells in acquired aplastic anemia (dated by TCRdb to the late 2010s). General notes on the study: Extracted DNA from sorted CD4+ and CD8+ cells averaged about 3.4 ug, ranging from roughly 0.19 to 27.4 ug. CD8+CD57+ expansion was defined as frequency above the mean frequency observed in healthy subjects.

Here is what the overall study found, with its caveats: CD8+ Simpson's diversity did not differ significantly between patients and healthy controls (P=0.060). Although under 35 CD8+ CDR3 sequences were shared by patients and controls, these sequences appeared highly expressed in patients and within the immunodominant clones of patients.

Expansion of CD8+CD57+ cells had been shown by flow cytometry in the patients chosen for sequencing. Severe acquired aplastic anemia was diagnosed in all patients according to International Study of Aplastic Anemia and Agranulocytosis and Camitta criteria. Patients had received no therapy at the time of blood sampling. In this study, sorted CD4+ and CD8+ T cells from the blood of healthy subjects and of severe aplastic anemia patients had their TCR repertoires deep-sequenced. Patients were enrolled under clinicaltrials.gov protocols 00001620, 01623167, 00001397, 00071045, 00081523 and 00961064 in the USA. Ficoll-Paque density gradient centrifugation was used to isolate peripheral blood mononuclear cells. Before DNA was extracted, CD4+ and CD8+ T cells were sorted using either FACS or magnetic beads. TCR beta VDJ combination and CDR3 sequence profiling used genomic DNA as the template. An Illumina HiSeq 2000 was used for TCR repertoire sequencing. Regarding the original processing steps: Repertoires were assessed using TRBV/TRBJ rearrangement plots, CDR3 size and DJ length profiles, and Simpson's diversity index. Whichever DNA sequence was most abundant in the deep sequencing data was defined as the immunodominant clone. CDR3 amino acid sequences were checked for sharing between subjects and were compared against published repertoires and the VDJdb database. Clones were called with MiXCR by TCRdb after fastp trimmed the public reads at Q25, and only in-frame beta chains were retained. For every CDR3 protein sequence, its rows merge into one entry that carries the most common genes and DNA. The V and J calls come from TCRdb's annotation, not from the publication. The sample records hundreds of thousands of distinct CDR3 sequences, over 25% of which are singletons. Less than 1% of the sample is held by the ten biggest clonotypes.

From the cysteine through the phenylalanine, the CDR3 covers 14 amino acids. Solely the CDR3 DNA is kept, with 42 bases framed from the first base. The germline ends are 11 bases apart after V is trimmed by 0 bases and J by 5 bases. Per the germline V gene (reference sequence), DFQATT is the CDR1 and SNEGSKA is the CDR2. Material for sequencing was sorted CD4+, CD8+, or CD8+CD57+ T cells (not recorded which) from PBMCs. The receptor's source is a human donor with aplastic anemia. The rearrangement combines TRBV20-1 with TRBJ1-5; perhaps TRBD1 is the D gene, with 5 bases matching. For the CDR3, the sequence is CSARDEGPYQPQHF. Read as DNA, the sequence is TGCAGTGCTAGAGATGAGGGACCTTATCAGCCCCAGCATTTT.